Each of the 11 T cell receptor beta chains below was sequenced from the same sample in a study of Ad26.COV2.S vaccination and SARS-CoV-2 variants. Indicated treatment: roughly 19 received Ad26.COV2.S at low or high dose, single or two shots; about 5 received placebo; per-sample allocation not given. Repertoires come from day 63 after the first vaccine or placebo injection. The method was immunoSEQ multiplex PCR; TCRdb's version includes in-frame clones alone and lacks a portion of them. The sample consists of under 550,000 clones, 75% to 95% of them appearing once. The starting material was peripheral blood, obtained in a trial of Ad26.COV2.S vaccine versus placebo. Receptor source: a person aged 18-65 years who received the Ad26.COV2.S COVID-19 vaccine or a placebo.

V gene TRBV6-2 or TRBV6-3 combines with J gene TRBJ2-1; D ambiguous. Trimming shortened V by 2 bases and J by 8 bases, and 10 bases separated the two germline ends. The CDR3 extends over 13 amino acids. The germline gives CDR1 MNHEY, CDR2 SVGEGT. The CDR3 DNA reads TGTGCCAGCAGTTACATAGTCGCGCATGAGCAGTTCTTC. Its protein product is CASSYIVAHEQFF.

This clone was found once. CDR3 sequence (DNA): TGTGCCAGCAGTACTCACCCCGAAGGCGAAGCTTTCTTT. Amino acids: CASSTHPEGEAFF. The chain carries TRBV27 and TRBJ1-1; D ambiguous. This CDR3 region has 13 residues. Germline assignment: CDR1 MNHEY and CDR2 SMNVEV (reference sequence). V lost 5 bases and J 8 bases, leaving 15 bases between the germline ends.

The rearrangement joins TRBV27 to TRBJ1-2, with unresolved D. With 0 bases removed from V and 5 bases from J, the gap between germline ends came to 7 bases. Germline CDR1 is MNHEY and CDR2 is SMNVEV (reference sequence). The CDR3 spans 13 residues. CDR3 bases: TGTGCCAGCAGTTTATCCGCGGGATATGGCTACACCTTC. Amino acids: CASSLSAGYGYTF.

The chain joins TRBV9 to TRBJ2-2; D is unclear. Trimming shortened V by 4 bases and J by 3 bases, and 22 bases separated the two germline ends. The germline V gene has CDR1 SGDLS and CDR2 YYNGEE. The CDR3 consists of 18 residues. As DNA, the CDR3 is TGTGCCAGCAGCCCTCCCTCCGGAGCACCCCGTTACACCGGGGAGCTGTTTTTT. Amino acid sequence: CASSPPSGAPRYTGELFF.

The chain joins TRBV5-1 to TRBJ2-7, with D uncertain. Trimming shortened V by 3 bases and J by 0 bases, and 10 bases separated the two germline ends. CDR1 is SGHRS, CDR2 YFSETQ, per germline. There are 14 residues in the CDR3. The CDR3 protein is CASSSARTSYEQYF. The CDR3 DNA reads as TGCGCCAGCAGCTCTGCCAGGACCTCCTACGAGCAGTACTTC.

J is TRBJ2-1 and V is TRBV12-3 or TRBV12-4; 7 positions match TRBD2. The CDR3 sequence is 12 residues long. J lost 11 bases, V lost 6 bases, and 7 bases had no gene match. As DNA, the CDR3 is TGTGCCAGCAGCCTAGGGCGGGAGAAGCAGTTCTTC. Amino acids: CASSLGREKQFF.

This chain links TRBV12-3 or TRBV12-4 with TRBJ2-1, with D possibly TRBD2 on 6 matching bases. There are 12 residues in the CDR3. V lost 4 bases, J lost 6 bases, and 7 bases lay in between. CDR3 DNA sequence: TGTGCCAGCAGTTCCGGGGGCAATGAGCAGTTCTTC. Residues: CASSSGGNEQFF.

V usage is TRBV4-1 and J usage is TRBJ1-5; tentative D call: TRBD1 (6 bases). Per the germline V gene, CDR1 is MGHRA and CDR2 is YSYEKL. Trimming pared 1 base from V and 0 bases from J, leaving 7 bases between. The CDR3 consists of 15 residues. CDR3 sequence (DNA): TGCGCCAGCAGCCAAGTAGGGGGTAGCAATCAGCCCCAGCATTTT. Its translation: CASSQVGGSNQPQHF.

CDR3 sequence (DNA): TGTGCCAGCAGCTTGGAATCGAACACCGGGGAGCTGTTTTTT. It specifies CASSLESNTGELFF. V usage is TRBV5-4 and J usage is TRBJ2-2; no clear D gene. CDR1 and CDR2 (germline): SGHNT, YYREEE (reference sequence). Trimming shortened V by 0 bases and J by 0 bases, and 3 bases separated the two germline ends. This CDR3 has 14 amino acids.

The chain is built from TRBV28 and TRBJ2-3; D unresolved. The V gene lost 5 bases and the J gene lost 6 bases, with 18 bases spanning the gap. The CDR3 has 15 residues. Germline V gene sequence: CDR1 MDHEN, CDR2 SYDVKM. Here the CDR3 DNA reads TGTGCCAGCAGTCCCCCCCGCACCGGGCTCGATACGCAGTATTTT. Translating gives CASSPPRTGLDTQYF.

This clone was observed a few times. This chain joins TRBV28 and TRBJ1-5; D is ambiguous. CDR1 and CDR2 (germline): MDHEN, SYDVKM. The CDR3 loop spans 11 amino acids. With 4 bases removed from V and 6 bases from J, the gap between germline ends came to 4 bases. CDR3 in amino acids: CASSSSQPQHF. CDR3 nucleotides: TGTGCCAGCAGTTCGAGTCAGCCCCAGCATTTT. Drawing the rest from reference TRBV28 and TRBJ1-5, the complete variable domain is DVKVTQSSRYLVKRTGEKVFLECVQDMDHENMFWYRQDPGLGLRLIYFSYDVKMKEKGDIPEGYSVSREKKERFSLILESASTNQTSMYLCASSSSQPQHFGDGTRLSIL.